This TCR beta chain came from a study of T cell responses to AZD1222 COVID-19 vaccine. Study outcomes and limitations: Donors were mostly white British, more females; clonal diversity possibly underestimated. Only a handful of individuals given AZD1222 were seropositive at baseline. Epitopes outside B.1.351 and B.1.1.7 mutated regions reportedly drew nearly half of spike TCRs.

Repertoires were generated with immunoSEQ multiplex PCR, while TCRdb's copy carries only in-frame clones and drops some. Here the sample spans 80,000 to 90,000 clones, about nine tenths being singletons. A few counts support this clone. Its antigen remains unidentified. The CDR3 is made up of 11 amino acids. The germline CDR1 and CDR2 sequences are GTSNPN and SVGIG (reference sequence). V shed 4 bases and J shed 2 bases, with 5 bases lying between them. This clonotype originated in an adult who received the AZD1222 COVID-19 vaccine. This chain links TRBV30 with TRBJ1-2; D is perhaps TRBD1 (5 bases). Source: peripheral blood, taken 28 days after the second AZD1222 dose. In nucleotides, the CDR3 is TGTGCCTGGACAGGGAACTATGGCTACACCTTC. Its translation is CAWTGNYGYTF.